The 24 T cell receptor beta chains presented below share a single source sample, sequenced in a study of T cells in Graves' hyperthyroidism and ophthalmopathy. RNA transcripts gave rise to amplified TCR beta CDR3 regions. Carried out on the TCR CDR3, a first-round RT-PCR used the HTBI primer set. A single record per CDR3 protein comes from TCRdb applying MiXCR to the multiplex PCR reads. This sample has 650,000 to 750,000 distinct CDR3 sequences; approximately 15% occur once, and the top ten carry roughly 10%. Source material: blood. The source is a woman younger than 30 with Graves' hyperthyroidism.

This rearrangement joins TRBV5-1 to TRBJ2-7; 11 bases line up with TRBD1. The germline V gene encodes CDR1 SGHRS and CDR2 YFSETQ. J lost 6 bases, V lost 5 bases, and 4 bases had no gene match. The CDR3 spans 13 residues. For the CDR3, the DNA is TGCGCCAGCAGGCGGACAGGGGGCGCCGAGCAGTACTTC. It codes for CASRRTGGAEQYF.

This clonotype was picked up many times. V and J are TRBV12-3 or TRBV12-4 and TRBJ2-2; possibly TRBD2 for D (5 bases). This CDR3 spans 15 amino acids. Trimming left V 3 bases short and J 1 base short, with 9 bases between. CDR3 in DNA: TGTGCCAGCAGTTTTCGGGGTCAGAACACCGGGGAGCTGTTTTTT. This translates into CASSFRGQNTGELFF.

This clonotype was detected a few times. The chain joins TRBV20-1 to TRBJ2-5; the D is unclear. CDR1 and CDR2 from the germline V gene are DFQATT and SNEGSKA (reference sequence). This CDR3 has 15 residues. The V gene lost 0 bases and the J gene lost 1 base, with 12 bases spanning the gap. CDR3 amino acids: CSARDSHSPQETQYF. CDR3 coding DNA: TGCAGTGCTAGAGATAGCCACTCCCCCCAAGAGACCCAGTACTTC.

In this sample, this clonotype turned up many times. J is TRBJ2-5 and V is TRBV11-2, with 11 bases aligning to TRBD2. The CDR3 is 18 residues long. V shed 4 bases, J shed 5 bases, and the junction held 15 bases outside the gene matches. Germline CDR1 is SGHAT and CDR2 is FQNNGV. This CDR3 reads CASSWDPVAGGHEETQYF. The CDR3 nucleotides are TGTGCCAGCAGCTGGGACCCCGTAGCGGGAGGGCATGAGGAGACCCAGTACTTC.

This clonotype was picked up many times. The gene calls are TRBV3-1 and TRBJ2-5, with D perhaps being TRBD1 or TRBD2 (5 bases each). V lost 4 bases, J lost 4 bases, and 22 bases lay in between. The germline V gene encodes CDR1 LGHDT and CDR2 YNNKEL (reference sequence). This CDR3 contains 17 residues. CDR3 loop: CASSPLRGVISGETQYF. The CDR3 DNA follows: TGTGCCAGCAGCCCTTTGAGGGGAGTGATCTCGGGAGAGACCCAGTACTTC.

V gene TRBV6-2 or TRBV6-3 combines with J gene TRBJ1-2; 9 bases are a match to TRBD1. This CDR3 region has 15 residues. V lost 3 bases, J lost 8 bases, and 10 bases stayed unmatched. Germline values: CDR1 MNHEY, CDR2 SVGEGT. CDR3 DNA sequence: TGTGCCAGCAGTTATTCCGGGACAGGGTGGGGCGGCTACACCTTC. It encodes CASSYSGTGWGGYTF.

This clonotype appeared many times. The V call is TRBV20-1, the J call TRBJ1-1; 8 bases fit TRBD1. CDR1 is DFQATT and CDR2 is SNEGSKA in the germline V gene (reference sequence). CDR3 size: 17 residues. Germline trimming cut 6 bases from V and 4 bases from J; bases unmatched to any gene: 19. CDR3 residues: CSASTGVSFLIATEAFF. As DNA, the CDR3 is TGCAGTGCCTCGACAGGGGTTTCTTTTTTAATTGCCACTGAAGCTTTCTTT.

The chain has TRBV7-2 and TRBJ2-3; 12 bases align to TRBD2. The germline V gene encodes CDR1 SGHTA and CDR2 FQGNSA. This CDR3 contains 15 residues. J was trimmed by 5 bases and V by 3 bases; bases with no gene match: 3. This chain's CDR3 is CASSLTSGRRDTQYF. In DNA form, the CDR3 reads TGTGCCAGCAGCTTGACTAGCGGGAGAAGAGATACGCAGTATTTT.

The V call is TRBV20-1, the J call TRBJ2-2, with 10 bases that match TRBD1. Per germline, CDR1 DFQATT and CDR2 SNEGSKA (reference sequence). The CDR3 totals 18 residues. With V trimmed by 2 bases and J by 4 bases, 13 bases remained unmatched. The chain's CDR3 is CSARWVGGTGEGTGELFF. The CDR3 nucleotides read TGCAGTGCTAGATGGGTTGGTGGGACAGGGGAGGGCACCGGGGAGCTGTTTTTT.

This chain uses TRBV7-3 with TRBJ2-1; D is uncertain. CDR3 length equals 15 residues. V was cut by 1 base and J by 0 bases, with 7 bases left in between. Germline V gene sequence: CDR1 SGHTA, CDR2 FQGTGA. DNA for the CDR3: TGTGCCAGCAGCTTAAATCCTAGCTCCTACAATGAGCAGTTCTTC. Translation gives CASSLNPSSYNEQFF.

This clonotype was counted many times. V gene TRBV3-1 combines with J gene TRBJ2-7; no clear D gene. The CDR3 covers 14 residues. The V and J ends lost 6 bases and 4 bases respectively, with 16 bases between them. Germline CDR1 and CDR2: LGHDT and YNNKEL (reference sequence). As DNA, the CDR3 is TGTGCCAGCAGTCCAGCAGGTTCTCCGTACGAGCAGTACTTC. This gives the protein CASSPAGSPYEQYF.

The CDR3, as DNA: TGTGCCAGCACCTCACTCCTCCCTCATAGACAGGTCCGGAACACCGGGGAGCTGTTTTTT. Translated: CASTSLLPHRQVRNTGELFF. The chain uses TRBV12-3 or TRBV12-4 and TRBJ2-2; a weak D match, TRBD1 (6 bases). This CDR3 is built from 20 residues. Trimming shortened V by 7 bases and J by 1 base, and 28 bases separated the two germline ends.

The chain carries TRBV2 and TRBJ2-2; D unclear. V was pared by 7 bases and J by 8 bases, with 11 bases between. CDR1 and CDR2 from the germline V gene are SNHLY and FYNNEI. The CDR3 sequence is 12 residues long. DNA for the CDR3: TGTGCCAGCACCCCTCGGTTGGGGGAGCTGTTTTTT. This codes for CASTPRLGELFF.

This clonotype was counted at least ten times. The CDR3, as DNA: TGTGCCAGCAGCTTAGCTCTGGCGGGAAGGTCTTACAATGAGCAGTTCTTC. Translation: CASSLALAGRSYNEQFF. This chain links TRBV7-2 with TRBJ2-1; tentative D call: TRBD2 (6 bases). Germline assignment: CDR1 SGHTA and CDR2 FQGNSA. The CDR3 is made up of 17 amino acids. V gave up 0 bases and J gave up 4 bases, with 16 bases separating them.

This chain uses TRBV5-1 with TRBJ2-2; 9 bases agree with TRBD1. In germline, CDR1 is SGHRS, CDR2 YFSETQ. After removal of 0 bases from V and 5 bases from J, the junction contained 5 bases not matched to a gene. There are 16 residues in the CDR3. The CDR3 DNA follows: TGCGCCAGCAGCTTGGGGACAGGGGTTCGAACCGGGGAGCTGTTTTTT. Protein sequence: CASSLGTGVRTGELFF.

This clonotype was counted at least ten times. The chain combines TRBV27 with TRBJ2-7; TRBD2 agrees at 11 bases. J was trimmed by 0 bases and V by 7 bases; bases with no gene match: 14. CDR3 length: 18 residues. The germline CDR1 and CDR2 sequences are MNHEY and SMNVEV (reference sequence). CDR3 loop: CASTLRGTSGLSSYEQYF. For the CDR3, the DNA is TGTGCCAGCACTCTTCGGGGGACTAGCGGCCTTAGCTCCTACGAGCAGTACTTC.

This clonotype came up many times. The chain joins TRBV30 to TRBJ1-1; D is unclear. The CDR3 is 14 amino acids. CDR1 and CDR2 (germline): GTSNPN, SVGIG (reference sequence). With 0 bases removed from V and 2 bases from J, the gap between germline ends came to 10 bases. The CDR3 DNA reads as TGTGCCTGGAGTGTAGGCCAGTTAAACACTGAAGCTTTCTTT. This translates into CAWSVGQLNTEAFF.

The sample holds many counts of this clonotype. V is TRBV30 and J is TRBJ2-1; no clear D gene. The CDR3 covers 10 residues. Trimming removed 5 bases at V and 7 bases at J, with 6 bases between. The germline CDR1 and CDR2 sequences are GTSNPN and SVGIG (reference sequence). CDR3 region: CAWGRNEQFF. CDR3 coding DNA: TGTGCCTGGGGAAGGAATGAGCAGTTCTTC.

This clonotype appeared many times. The genes are TRBV12-3 or TRBV12-4 and TRBJ1-4; maybe TRBD1 (5 bases). CDR3 length: 15 amino acids. Trimming shortened V by 3 bases and J by 8 bases, and 16 bases separated the two germline ends. CDR3 region: CASSFRKGLWEKLFF. As DNA, the CDR3 is TGTGCCAGCAGTTTTCGAAAGGGGTTATGGGAAAAACTGTTTTTT.

This clonotype was counted a few times. V and J are TRBV18 and TRBJ2-3; 8 positions match TRBD1. Unmatched junction bases numbered 21, after V lost 4 bases and J lost 6 bases. The CDR3 covers 19 residues. Germline-derived CDR1 and CDR2 are KGHSH and LQKENI. CDR3 sequence (DNA): TGTGCCAGCTCACTACGCCCCCTGACAGGGGCCCCTTCGGGGGATACGCAGTATTTT. It is translated as CASSLRPLTGAPSGDTQYF. Looking up the rest from reference TRBV18 and TRBJ2-3 gives the full variable domain: NAGVMQNPRHLVRRRGQEARLRCSPMKGHSHVYWYRQLPEEGLKFMVYLQKENIIDESGMPKERFSAEFPKEGPSILRIQQVVRGDSAAYFCASSLRPLTGAPSGDTQYFGPGTRLTVL.

The chain uses TRBV30 and TRBJ1-5; D unresolved. CDR1 and CDR2 (germline): GTSNPN, SVGIG (reference sequence). The V gene lost 2 bases and the J gene lost 4 bases, with 15 bases spanning the gap. The CDR3 contains 15 residues. In nucleotides, the CDR3 is TGTGCCTGGAGTATCCCTCGGGGAAAAAATCAGCCCCAGCATTTT. Translated, it gives CAWSIPRGKNQPQHF. Supplemented by reference TRBV30 and TRBJ1-5, the full variable domain reads SQTIHQWPATLVQPVGSPLSLECTVEGTSNPNLYWYRQAAGRGLQLLFYSVGIGQISSEVPQNLSASRPQDRQFILSSKKLLLSDSGFYLCAWSIPRGKNQPQHFGDGTRLSIL.

The chain joins TRBV20-1 to TRBJ1-5; TRBD1 might be the D (6 bases). The ends were cut back, 6 bases at V and 3 bases at J, with 18 bases in the middle. The CDR3 has 15 residues. Germline lookup yields CDR1 DFQATT and CDR2 SNEGSKA (reference sequence). The CDR3, as DNA: TGCAGTGCGATCCAACTGACAGGCTTCAATCAGCCCCAGCATTTT. It codes for CSAIQLTGFNQPQHF.

This clonotype has just a few counts. This sequence may be a read error, since a much larger clone differs from it by one base. This chain links TRBV28 with TRBJ1-5; D uncertain. Germline V gene lookup returns CDR1 MDHEN and CDR2 SYDVKM. The CDR3 totals 13 residues. With 10 bases removed from V and 3 bases from J, the gap between germline ends came to 13 bases. CDR3 in amino acids: CANSYVPNQPQHF. In nucleotides, the CDR3 is TGTGCCAACTCCTATGTTCCCAATCAGCCCCAGCATTTT.

V and J are TRBV27 and TRBJ1-2; D is undetermined. Per germline, CDR1 MNHEY and CDR2 SMNVEV (reference sequence). This CDR3 has 15 residues. Trimming removed 2 bases at V and 1 base at J, with 11 bases between. The CDR3 bases are TGTGCCAGCAGTTTAAGTGGGTGGGGTAACTATGGCTACACCTTC. Its translation is CASSLSGWGNYGYTF.